This passage covers 32 T cell receptor beta chains from one sample sequenced in a study of blood T cell repertoires in COVID-19. Sequenced by immunoSEQ multiplex PCR; TCRdb stores in-frame clones only, minus some. The sample holds around 370,000 clones, more than 75% seen once. The sequencing sample was made of peripheral blood. These receptors all come from a woman in her 50s with COVID-19, enrolled during active disease.

The rearrangement links TRBV11-3 to TRBJ2-5; 11 bases map to TRBD2. The CDR3 is 17 amino acids. Per germline, CDR1 SGHNT and CDR2 YENEEA. The J segment lost 2 bases and the V segment lost 3 bases, leaving 8 bases of the junction unmatched. The CDR3 loop is CASSFIPGLAAQETQYF. The CDR3, as DNA: TGTGCCAGCAGCTTCATTCCGGGACTAGCGGCGCAAGAGACCCAGTACTTC.

The chain uses TRBV5-4 and TRBJ2-2; TRBD1 matches at 10 bases. CDR3 length: 18 residues. The V gene's germline CDR1 is SGHNT and CDR2 YYREEE (reference sequence). V gave up 3 bases and J gave up 0 bases; unmatched junction bases: 8. CDR3 DNA: TGTGCCAGCAGCTGGCCGGGACAGGGGCCCGCGAACACCGGGGAGCTGTTTTTT. This sequence encodes CASSWPGQGPANTGELFF.

This clone has just one count. The rearrangement uses TRBV10-2 and TRBJ2-3; TRBD1 matches at 8 bases. CDR1 and CDR2 from the germline V gene are WSHSY and SAAADI. The V and J ends lost 2 bases and 0 bases, in that order; junction bases with no gene match: 7. The CDR3 loop spans 17 amino acids. The CDR3 loop reads CASSEPWTGFSTDTQYF. DNA of the CDR3: TGCGCCAGCAGTGAGCCATGGACAGGGTTTAGCACAGATACGCAGTATTTT.

The rearrangement uses TRBV18 and TRBJ1-3; possibly TRBD1 for D (5 bases). Germline lookup yields CDR1 KGHSH and CDR2 LQKENI. The CDR3 covers 16 residues. V gave up 5 bases and J gave up 2 bases, with 16 bases separating them. In DNA form, the CDR3 reads TGTGCCAGCTCAATAGGCAGGGCCGGCGCTGGAAACACCATATATTTT. This gives the protein CASSIGRAGAGNTIYF.

V usage is TRBV5-1 and J usage is TRBJ2-7; unclear D gene. Trimming stripped 1 base from V and 3 bases from J, with 11 bases between. The CDR3 totals 14 residues. Germline lookup yields CDR1 SGHRS and CDR2 YFSETQ. CDR3 coding DNA: TGCGCCAGCAGCTTGCGAGATAATGTCTACGAGCAGTACTTC. Protein product: CASSLRDNVYEQYF.

Here the CDR3 DNA reads TGTGCCAGCAGCTTAGGGGGAGTAGCGGGAGGAAAACAAGAGACCCAGTACTTC. This encodes CASSLGGVAGGKQETQYF. This chain connects TRBV7-2 to TRBJ2-5; 10 bases align to TRBD2. The CDR3 runs to 18 residues. The germline gives CDR1 SGHTA, CDR2 FQGNSA. J gave up 2 bases and V 1 base, and 10 bases lay outside the gene matches.

This chain connects TRBV3-1 (or the pseudogene TRBV3-2) to TRBJ1-3, with a weak D call TRBD1 (5 bases). With 1 base removed from V and 4 bases from J, the gap between germline ends came to 11 bases. The length of the CDR3 is 15 residues. Germline-derived CDR1 and CDR2 are LGHDT and YNNKEL (reference sequence). The CDR3 nucleotides are TGTGCCAGCAGCCAAGGCAGGGCCACCGGAAACACCATATATTTT. Residues: CASSQGRATGNTIYF.

This rearrangement joins TRBV25-1 to TRBJ1-5; 7 positions agree with TRBD1. The length of the CDR3 is 16 residues. J lost 4 bases, V lost 4 bases, and 10 bases had no gene match. CDR1 and CDR2 from the germline V gene are MGHDK and SYGVNS. CDR3 sequence (DNA): TGTGCCAGCAGTGTTACCGGGACAGCCGTAAATCAGCCCCAGCATTTT. The encoded protein is CASSVTGTAVNQPQHF. The whole variable domain, remainder taken from reference TRBV25-1 and TRBJ1-5, is EADIYQTPRYLVIGTGKKITLECSQTMGHDKMYWYQQDPGMELHLIHYSYGVNSTEKGDLSSESTVSRIRTEHFPLTLESARPSHTSQYLCASSVTGTAVNQPQHFGDGTRLSIL.

The CDR3 region is CASSLGRTRDFNEQFF. The CDR3, as DNA: TGTGCCAGCAGCTTAGGTAGGACTCGGGACTTCAATGAGCAGTTCTTC. The chain recombines TRBV11-3 with TRBJ2-1; tentatively, D is TRBD2 (6 bases). Trimming pared 1 base from V and 6 bases from J, leaving 16 bases between. The germline V gene has CDR1 SGHNT and CDR2 YENEEA. The CDR3 covers 16 residues.

V usage is TRBV7-9 and J usage is TRBJ2-7; TRBD2 aligns across 14 bases. Germline trimming cut 5 bases from V and 4 bases from J; bases unmatched to any gene: 7. The CDR3 runs to 16 residues. The germline CDR1 and CDR2 sequences are SEHNR and FQNEAQ (reference sequence). The CDR3 nucleotides are TGTGCCAGCAGCGGGACTAGCGGGAGAGGCGGATACGAGCAGTACTTC. It encodes CASSGTSGRGGYEQYF.

V is TRBV27 and J is TRBJ2-2; TRBD1 agrees at 7 bases. This CDR3 comprises 16 residues. CDR1 is MNHEY and CDR2 is SMNVEV in the germline V gene (reference sequence). J was trimmed by 5 bases and V by 6 bases; bases with no gene match: 12. The CDR3, as DNA: TGTGCCAGCAGCCCCAAGGGACAGTTGCGTACCGGGGAGCTGTTTTTT. It yields the protein CASSPKGQLRTGELFF.

The chain has TRBV19 and TRBJ1-2; TRBD1 is a possible D gene (5 bases). V was pared by 7 bases and J by 6 bases, with 18 bases between. Germline CDR1 LNHDA, CDR2 SQIVND (reference sequence). This CDR3 is built from 14 residues. The CDR3 loop is CASNTVGGFDGYTF. The CDR3 DNA follows: TGTGCCAGTAATACCGTCGGGGGATTCGATGGCTACACCTTC.

This chain links TRBV27 with TRBJ2-2; D gene ambiguous. This CDR3 contains 15 residues. V lost 3 bases to trimming and J lost 4 bases, with 12 bases between them. Germline V gene data show CDR1 as MNHEY and CDR2 as SMNVEV (reference sequence). CDR3: CASSFFNPGTGELFF. In nucleotides, the CDR3 is TGTGCCAGCAGTTTCTTTAATCCGGGCACCGGGGAGCTGTTTTTT.

The chain joins TRBV10-3 to TRBJ2-5, with 8 nucleotides matching TRBD2. The junction had 2 bases not matched to a gene; V was cut back by 8 bases and J by 3 bases. Germline V gene data show CDR1 as ENHRY and CDR2 as SYGVKD. There are 12 residues in the CDR3. CDR3: CAIAGREETQYF. The CDR3 DNA reads TGTGCCATCGCCGGGAGGGAAGAGACCCAGTACTTC.

This chain uses TRBV6-6 with TRBJ2-5, with D tentatively TRBD2 (5 bases). Germline V lookup: CDR1 MNHNY, CDR2 SVGAGI (reference sequence). This CDR3 spans 15 amino acids. Trimming shortened V by 4 bases and J by 3 bases, and 15 bases separated the two germline ends. CDR3 residues: CASSSPSGLKETQYF. CDR3 sequence (DNA): TGTGCCAGCAGTTCCCCCAGCGGTCTAAAAGAGACCCAGTACTTC.

The chain combines TRBV6-1 with TRBJ1-5, with D tentatively TRBD1 (6 bases). Between the trimmed V and J ends, which lost 1 base and 0 bases, there was a span of 10 bases. The germline CDR1 and CDR2 sequences are MNHNS and SASEGT. The length of the CDR3 is 16 residues. The CDR3 region is CASSEGQGLSNQPQHF. The CDR3 nucleotides are TGTGCCAGCAGTGAAGGGCAGGGGCTTAGCAATCAGCCCCAGCATTTT.

The sample holds one count of this clone. The V call is TRBV27, the J call TRBJ1-6; possible D gene TRBD1, 6 bases. The CDR3 runs 16 residues. V was pared by 4 bases and J by 5 bases, with 15 bases between. CDR1 MNHEY and CDR2 SMNVEV come from the germline V gene (reference sequence). This chain's CDR3 is CASSSQGIQNNSPLHF. The CDR3 DNA sequence: TGTGCCAGCAGTTCTCAGGGGATCCAGAATAATTCACCCCTCCACTTT.

The V and J genes are TRBV19 and TRBJ2-7, with TRBD1 matching 7 bases. CDR1 is LNHDA and CDR2 is SQIVND in the germline V gene (reference sequence). J gave up 0 bases and V 5 bases, and 10 bases lay outside the gene matches. The CDR3 loop spans 16 amino acids. The CDR3 protein is CASSPSLDRVSYEQYF. The CDR3 DNA is TGTGCCAGTAGTCCAAGCCTCGACAGGGTCTCCTACGAGCAGTACTTC.

V and J are TRBV6-5 and TRBJ1-3; a possible D gene is TRBD1 (5 bases). The CDR3 is made up of 15 amino acids. Germline V gene lookup returns CDR1 MNHEY and CDR2 SVGAGI. Trimming pared 9 bases from V and 0 bases from J, leaving 15 bases between. DNA of the CDR3: TGTGCCAGTAAGAGACAGCAAGACTCTGGAAACACCATATATTTT. It encodes CASKRQQDSGNTIYF.

The rearrangement links TRBV3-1 (or the pseudogene TRBV3-2) to TRBJ1-2; 8 bases map to TRBD1. The CDR3 runs 15 residues. Trimming cost V 1 base and J 8 bases; bases outside gene matches: 9. Germline-derived CDR1 and CDR2 are LGHDT and YNNKEL (reference sequence). The CDR3 loop is CASSQGRQGTGGYTF. CDR3 bases: TGTGCCAGCAGCCAAGGGAGACAGGGGACTGGGGGCTACACCTTC.

The chain recombines TRBV4-3 with TRBJ1-5; maybe TRBD1 (6 bases). Germline CDR1 is LGHNA and CDR2 is YSLEER. V was trimmed by 1 base and J by 3 bases, leaving 10 bases between them. The CDR3 totals 15 residues. The CDR3 nucleotides are TGCGCCAGCAGCCAAGGTACAGGGTCCAATCAGCCCCAGCATTTT. This sequence encodes CASSQGTGSNQPQHF.

This chain joins TRBV7-8 and TRBJ1-1; TRBD1 matches 8 bases. This CDR3 has 16 residues. Germline CDR1 and CDR2: SGHVS and FQNEAQ. Unmatched junction bases numbered 9, after V lost 5 bases and J lost 1 base. CDR3 protein: CASSPSPGTGNTEAFF. In nucleotides, the CDR3 is TGTGCCAGCAGCCCCAGTCCCGGGACAGGGAACACTGAAGCTTTCTTT.

The J gene is TRBJ1-6, the V gene TRBV27; D gene ambiguous. This CDR3 spans 21 amino acids. Looked up from germline, CDR1 is MNHEY and CDR2 is SMNVEV (reference sequence). Trimming removed 0 bases from V and 4 bases from J, with 25 bases in between. CDR3 residues: CASSLSFRDSYRRNYNSPLHF. The CDR3 nucleotides are TGTGCCAGCAGTTTATCGTTCCGGGATTCGTACAGACGAAATTATAATTCACCCCTCCACTTT.

The genes are TRBV29-1 and TRBJ1-1; D perhaps matches TRBD1 (5 bases). V lost 5 bases, J lost 5 bases, and 15 bases lay in between. The germline V gene has CDR1 SQVTM and CDR2 ANQGSEA. This CDR3 has 13 amino acids. CDR3 in amino acids: CSVRYNRGTEAFF. As DNA, the CDR3 is TGCAGCGTTAGGTACAACCGGGGGACTGAAGCTTTCTTT.

This CDR3 reads CASSLEAGPGQPQHF. CDR3 nucleotide sequence: TGTGCCAGCAGCTTAGAAGCAGGTCCTGGGCAGCCCCAGCATTTT. The chain has TRBV7-9 and TRBJ1-5; D call uncertain. This CDR3 spans 15 amino acids. Per the germline V gene, CDR1 is SEHNR and CDR2 is FQNEAQ (reference sequence). Trimming shortened V by 1 base and J by 7 bases, and 14 bases separated the two germline ends.

This clone was picked up one time. V gene TRBV11-2 combines with J gene TRBJ1-4; D perhaps matches TRBD1 (6 bases). The CDR3 consists of 18 residues. V shed 5 bases and J shed 7 bases, with 26 bases lying between them. Germline CDR1 and CDR2: SGHAT and FQNNGV. The CDR3 loop is CASSHSPRGQGSGEKLFF. CDR3 in DNA: TGTGCCAGCAGCCACAGTCCCCGCGGCCAGGGGTCAGGTGAAAAACTGTTTTTT.

This clone came up once. The V and J genes are TRBV3-1 (or the pseudogene TRBV3-2) and TRBJ1-3, with TRBD1 matching 7 bases. Germline CDR1 and CDR2: LGHDT and YNNKEL (reference sequence). The CDR3 contains 15 residues. The junction had 5 bases not matched to a gene; V was cut back by 3 bases and J by 3 bases. CDR3 residues: CASSQTGSGGNTIYF. The CDR3 nucleotides read TGTGCCAGCAGCCAGACAGGGTCGGGTGGAAACACCATATATTTT.

This clone was seen once. The chain recombines TRBV5-1 with TRBJ2-5, with 8 bases lining up with TRBD1. Germline V gene data show CDR1 as SGHRS and CDR2 as YFSETQ. After removal of 2 bases from V and 5 bases from J, the junction contained 5 bases not matched to a gene. This CDR3 has 14 amino acids. This CDR3 reads CASSLPTGGETQYF. CDR3 in DNA: TGCGCCAGCAGCTTACCAACAGGGGGGGAGACCCAGTACTTC. Full variable domain (missing parts from reference TRBV5-1 and TRBJ2-5): KAGVTQTPRYLIKTRGQQVTLSCSPISGHRSVSWYQQTPGQGLQFLFEYFSETQRNKGNFPGRFSGRQFSNSRSEMNVSTLELGDSALYLCASSLPTGGETQYFGPGTRLLVL.

The J gene is TRBJ1-5, the V gene TRBV7-2; maybe TRBD1 (5 bases). The V gene's germline CDR1 is SGHTA and CDR2 FQGNSA. This CDR3 is built from 14 residues. Trimming cost V 8 bases and J 1 base, with 12 bases left between them. The CDR3 nucleotides read TGTGCCAGCGGGGGGTGGGGGAGCAATCAGCCCCAGCATTTT. Protein: CASGGWGSNQPQHF.

V gene TRBV7-9 combines with J gene TRBJ1-4; weak D call: TRBD1 (6 bases). Deletions cut 1 base from V and 3 bases from J, with 18 bases between. This CDR3 has 18 amino acids. Looked up from germline, CDR1 is SEHNR and CDR2 is FQNEAQ (reference sequence). CDR3 in amino acids: CASSLGAGAHRANEKLFF. The CDR3 coding sequence is TGTGCCAGCAGCTTAGGCGCAGGGGCCCATAGGGCTAATGAAAAACTGTTTTTT.

This chain joins TRBV19 and TRBJ1-3; D is uncertain. Germline V lookup: CDR1 LNHDA, CDR2 SQIVND (reference sequence). Trimming shortened V by 7 bases and J by 5 bases, and 12 bases separated the two germline ends. This CDR3 spans 13 amino acids. CDR3 bases: TGTGCCAGTACTCATTTGGGCAGAAACACCATATATTTT. Amino acids: CASTHLGRNTIYF.

The genes are TRBV7-8 and TRBJ2-1; 8 bases align to TRBD1. CDR1 is SGHVS and CDR2 is FQNEAQ in the germline V gene. The CDR3 spans 15 residues. The V gene end was trimmed by 5 bases and the J gene end by 2 bases; junction bases not matched to a gene: 5. This CDR3 is CASSPRTGTYNEQFF. CDR3 DNA: TGTGCCAGCAGCCCACGGACAGGGACCTACAATGAGCAGTTCTTC.